The T cell receptor (beta chain) under discussion was sequenced for a study of blood T cell repertoires in COVID-19 (dated by TCRdb to 2018 to 2021). For the study in its entirety: Samples from collaborators originated in the United States, Italy and Spain and spanned both the acute and convalescent phases of COVID-19. The material from the prospective study consisted of cDNA or gDNA derived from T cells, B-cell-depleted T cells, or PBMCs. Subjects who had been exposed to COVID-19, were actively infected with it, or had recovered from it provided the deeply sampled blood TCRbeta repertoires that made up the dataset. A freely available public database, intended as a resource for researchers studying the immune response to SARS-CoV-2, is where the repertoires were released. The samples were drawn from the first 160 participants of the ongoing ImmuneRACE study and from roughly 1,300 subjects provided by 6 global collaborators. The sample metadata nearly always contained a de-identified subject ID, COVID-19 status, age in years and sex. Where available, HLA class I and class II types were taken from metadata supplied by the sample provider and were not determined by assay-based typing.

Findings and caveats that apply to the study as a whole: Clinical and demographic metadata were provided uncurated, with the amount varying by source and participant.

As regards this clone: What this receptor recognizes is not known. Base quality data are lacking; no much larger clone is found one base away.

Via the germline V gene (reference sequence), CDR1 is MNHEY and CDR2 SMNVEV. Inclusive of the bounding cysteine and phenylalanine, the CDR3 is 16 residues long. The retained sequence is limited to the CDR3, 48 bases, with the frame set at the first base. V and J are trimmed by 4 bases and 0 bases, and the gene matches miss 2 bases of the junction. TCRbeta CDR3 regions were amplified from genomic DNA using the immunoSEQ Assay, a bias-controlled multiplex PCR. The original pipeline was this. The number of nucleated cells in each sample was estimated from the amplification of reference gene primers within the assay. Sequence reads were collapsed and filtered to measure the absolute abundance of every unique TCRbeta CDR3 rearrangement. Productive Simpson clonality was computed per sample as the square root of Simpson's diversity index over productive rearrangements. The source is immuneACCESS, and TCRdb retained only in-frame sequences with V and J called. Part of the clones is not carried over; for the studies checked, unresolved V genes explain less than half of this, and the remainder is unexplained. The V and J calls and clone size come from that table; D and trimming were worked out from the DNA. The sample table contains over 250,000 clones; only one count was recorded for 88% of them. Of the sample, more than 0.95% is held by the ten largest clones.

Samples from volunteer blood donors who had recovered from COVID-19 were contributed by a second Seattle source. Whole blood was collected in K2EDTA tubes by collaborating institutions according to the institutions' own protocols. For TCRbeta analysis, collaborators shipped samples in one of three forms: frozen whole blood, isolated PBMCs, or DNA extracted from either of those sample types. Sample: peripheral blood. The receptor was derived from a woman in her thirties or forties who had recovered from COVID-19. The sequence joins TRBV27 to TRBJ2-3; 12 nucleotides in the junction match TRBD2. The DNA sequence is TGTGCCAGCAGTTGGACTAGCGGGATAAGCACAGATACGCAGTATTTT. The encoded protein is CASSWTSGISTDTQYF.